The sequence of this TCR beta chain was determined in a study of blood T cells in healthy people across ages. Overall study findings and caveats: Roughly linearly, TCR beta diversity per million T cells fell as age increased.

Note on this clonotype: Antigen specificity is unknown.

A second about 6 to 11 cycle PCR used barcoded and J-beta primers. Tags on each cDNA molecule came from a template-switch adaptor with 12 random nucleotides. All samples yielded 2.5 million or more CDR3-containing paired-end reads. TCRdb called the 5' RACE reads again in MiXCR, with one record for every CDR3 protein. This table has hundreds of thousands of distinct CDR3 sequences, about 30% appearing once. Trimming left V 3 bases short and J 4 bases short, with 13 bases between. CDR1 and CDR2 (germline): SNHLY, FYNNEI. This CDR3 is built from 14 residues. The sequenced sample consisted of blood. The TCR was taken from an elderly woman in good health. This sequence joins TRBV2 and TRBJ2-7, with D unclear. The CDR3 loop is CASSDLRGSYEQYF. The CDR3 nucleotides read TGTGCCAGCAGTGATTTGAGAGGCTCTTACGAGCAGTACTTC.